This TCR beta chain appears in the sequencing data of a study of HIV-infected children after antiretroviral therapy interruption. Study-level information: Continuous-treatment children had median age roughly 8 years, interruption approximately 9.7 years. Weeks 0, 12, interruption end (24 or 48), and about 3 years post-study gave interruption-arm samples. Continuous-treatment samples came from weeks 0, 48 and 150. General study results and limits: Minor non-naive CD45RA+ populations, like EMRA or stem memory, might contaminate naive sorts.

This clonotype was recorded at least ten times. As yet, its antigen is unknown. Unique molecular identifiers were included in an RNA-based 3' RACE TCR library. TCRdb independently ran MiXCR on the 3' RACE reads; one entry per CDR3 protein. The sample carries tens of thousands of distinct CDR3 sequences, more than 3.5% recorded once. Described treatment: PENTA 11 planned treatment interruption arm or continuous ART arm. With 4 bases clipped from V and 2 bases from J, the junction kept 4 bases outside the gene matches. The germline gives CDR1 MNHEY, CDR2 SMNVEV (reference sequence). The CDR3 consists of 14 residues.

The sequencing here drew on CD45RA+ CD4+ T cells from PBMCs, pooled from several time points, taken from a donor given antiretroviral therapy, either interrupted or continuous. As for subset: naive CD4+ CD45RA+ CD45RO- T cells. V usage is TRBV27 and J usage is TRBJ1-2, with 7 bases matching TRBD1. This clonotype was obtained from a pool of human donors with HIV. CDR3 nucleotides: TGTGCCAGCAGTTCGGGACAGCAGAACTATGGCTACACCTTC. Protein: CASSSGQQNYGYTF.